The present TCR beta chain was sequenced within a study of cytomegalovirus exposure and HLA in healthy donors (dated by TCRdb to 2016 to 2017). In the study overall: According to an earlier analysis of 587 of the donors, 150 million to 200 million T cells yielded 117 million unique TCR beta sequences and around 280 Gb of sequence data. Typing coverage varied by locus: 629-630 donors for A, B, C, DRB1 and DQB1; more than 500 for DQA1; over 600 for DPA1; more than 450 for DPB1. The study used immunosequencing to profile the T cell repertoires of about 670 subjects and linked those repertoires to cytomegalovirus serostatus. The later analysis used no new phenotypic data to find candidate immune exposures, relying instead on TCR beta sequences and their occurrence across donors. An earlier analysis of several hundred of the donors applied high-throughput TCR beta sequencing to assess whether each TCR beta V gene segment acted as functional or pseudogenic. An early release covering 550 to 700 HLA-typed donors comprised roughly 300 gigabases of sequencing data and tens of millions of unique TCR sequences. Of the approximately 400 genotyped donors, 81% fell in the genetic ancestry cluster associated with self-reported Caucasian donors. Roughly 5 DR-DQ haplotypes were handled as single units for association and clustering, since linkage in the cohort was strong. Along with the approximately 700-subject first cohort, a separate validation cohort of 120 different subjects was used. All discovery cohort repertoires had been generated using a single sequencing platform. The study was designed to test whether signatures of past pathogen exposure could be identified by cataloging public T cell receptors. Among several hundred genotyped donors of the cohort, an average of approximately 220,000 unique TCR beta nucleotide sequences was sequenced per donor, of which about 18% were non-productive. To study patterns of TCR occurrence, a later analysis re-analyzed previously published TCR beta repertoires from several hundred donors and added high-resolution HLA genotyping. Donor age, sex, ethnicity and CMV serostatus were compiled alongside the repertoire data. HLA typing included class I and class II loci at four-digit resolution. A later genetic analysis used genome-wide SNP genotypes for about 60% of the 666 donors, treating that subset as a discovery cohort. To predict cytomegalovirus infection status, the study brought together high-throughput TCR immunosequencing, statistical association of individual TCRs with disease status, and machine learning.

As to this clone: The antigen it binds to is not known. Base qualities are not at hand, and no much larger clone is one base apart.

Libraries were constructed by the immunoSEQ multiplex PCR assay. The multiplex PCR relied on a mix of 60 forward primers for TCR Vbeta segments and 13 reverse primers for TCR Jbeta segments. A multiplex PCR assay on genomic DNA amplified the CDR3 region of rearranged TCR beta genes. Amplified TCR beta libraries were sequenced as 87-base-pair reads on the Illumina HiSeq System. The study's processing was this. Across the roughly 600 repertoires, a later analysis counted 60 million to 90 million unique TCR beta chains, roughly 11 million of which were shared by at least two donors. A nearest-neighbor algorithm error-corrected the raw reads and collapsed the reads into unique sequences, merging closely related sequences to remove PCR and sequencing errors. To assign V, D and J gene segments, CDR3 sequences were aligned to IMGT reference sequences. For a sequence to be retained, a match of at least six nucleotides was required to both a V gene segment and a J gene segment. A rearrangement counted as productive if the CDR3 had no stop codons and remained in frame with V and J, and every other rearrangement counted as non-productive. Following IMGT convention, CDR3 was defined as the stretch from the second conserved V-encoded cysteine to the conserved J-encoded phenylalanine. In an earlier analysis of more than 550 of the donors, sequences lacking an unambiguous match to a single V gene segment were excluded. In an earlier analysis of approximately 590 of the donors, V segments were called functional above 56.7% productive rearrangements and were called segregating when the between-donor standard deviation exceeded 5%. A statistical classification framework was developed to diagnose cytomegalovirus status using the catalog of TCR beta chain sequences. In a later analysis, V and J genes were assigned by comparing TCR nucleotide sequences against IMGT/GENE-DB human TR gene sequences. The TCRdist pipeline was used in a later analysis to assign CDR3 sequences and most-parsimonious VDJ recombination scenarios. In a later analysis, each TCR beta chain was defined by its CDR3 amino acid sequence together with its V-gene family, and reads lacking a unique V-gene family were excluded. A later analysis removed roughly 590 highly shared, low-generation-probability nucleotide sequences to deal with suspected cross-contamination and a sequencing artifact. In a later analysis, a clonal expansion index for each public chain was calculated from normalized within-repertoire ranks of inferred template counts. Generation probabilities in a later analysis came from a VDJ recombination model fitted to out-of-frame rearrangements, and those results were checked against IGoR. In a later analysis, TCR-TCR, TCR-HLA and TCR-CMV co-occurrence was scored with hypergeometric tests, and a repertoire-size bias correction was applied to TCR pairs. A later analysis estimated false discovery rates by permuting HLA or CMV assignments 20 times. In a later analysis, co-occurring TCRs were grouped using DBSCAN, with TCRdist sequence similarity added in when clustering inside HLA-allele-positive subsets. For co-occurrence clustering, repertoires with fewer than 30,000 or more than 120,000 public chains were excluded, along with a handful of repertoires with anomalous nucleotide sharing. The source is immuneACCESS, and TCRdb retained only in-frame sequences with V and J called. Part of the clones is not carried over; for the studies checked, unresolved V genes explain less than half of this, and the remainder is unexplained. V, J and clone size were drawn from that table, and D and trimming were deduced from the DNA. This sample lists over 150,000 clones; about 69% were detected once. Around 3% of the sample is taken by the ten largest.

Beyond this particular receptor, the publication reports: Most CMV-associated TCR beta chains appeared to be HLA-restricted in a later analysis, and the HLA associations seemed to be driven largely by CMV exposure. A cluster of highly shared sequence variants was judged likely to represent a technical artifact of the sequencing pipeline. Correlated functional status among segregating V segments might reflect linkage disequilibrium, but an unknown experimental factor could not be ruled out. Because HLA typing was missing for some donors at each locus, association tests included only the typed subset. Across donors, most TCR sequences were observed very rarely, whereas some public TCRs were present in many individuals. In a later analysis, the rate of TCR association differed among HLA loci, with DRB1 alleles having the most associated TCRs and HLA-C alleles having the fewest. A later analysis associated approximately 17,000 TCR beta sequences with specific HLA alleles at a false discovery rate of 0.05. The study listed approximately 160 TCR beta chains as associated with cytomegalovirus. V-gene and J-gene trimming of TCR beta chains was associated with a missense DCLRE1C variant in a later genetic analysis, and the association was replicated in an independent cohort. In this cohort, only TCR beta chains were sequenced, and detectable features were limited by the absence of alpha or paired-chain data. Presence/absence analyses assumed roughly uniform sequencing depth across donors, an assumption that may not hold. In a later analysis, several top co-occurrence clusters were reported to appear linked to parvovirus B19, influenza, CMV and Epstein-Barr virus. A later genetic analysis reported fewer N-insertions in productive TCRs among donors in an Asian-associated ancestry cluster than the approximately 670-donor mean. Because counts were too low, some 17 rarely observed V segments, including chromosome 9 orphons, were left out of the earlier analysis of 587 of the donors. A further reported finding was that TCR beta sequences accurately predicted the HLA-A and HLA-B alleles for most subjects in the first cohort. Some IMGT-functional V segments, including TRBV6-2 and TRBV6-3, could not be distinguished by the 87-base-pair reads and were therefore excluded. Three of the identified cytomegalovirus-associated TCR beta chains were confirmed in vitro to be specific for cytomegalovirus antigens. The authors suggested that the approach could potentially be extended to other disease states and immunological phenotypes. For the cohort, immune exposure information was limited to CMV serostatus. Assigning TCR associations to individual alleles was difficult when HLA alleles, especially DR and DQ, strongly co-occurred. In both the original and validation cohorts, the classifier was reported to diagnose cytomegalovirus status with high specificity and sensitivity. Broadly in line with IMGT annotations, most TCR beta V segments showed up in productive rearrangements about 87% or about 30% of the time in an earlier analysis of roughly 590 of the donors. In a later analysis, HLA-associated TCR beta chains showed more clonal expansion and lower generation probabilities than non-associated chains that were equally common.

The cysteine opens and the phenylalanine closes a CDR3 of 15 amino acids. Of all the DNA, just the CDR3 is kept, 45 bases in frame from base 1. V and J lose 2 bases and 4 bases, and a span of 14 bases separates them. The germline V gene encodes CDR1 MNHNY and CDR2 SVGAGI (reference sequence). The cohort comprised some 730 healthy bone marrow donors. Cohort members were all nominally healthy when sampled, although unrecorded immune exposures were likely present. The donor tested CMV seronegative, placing the donor among the 300 to 450 seronegative members of the cohort. A peripheral blood sample was collected from each donor, and TCR beta sequencing was performed on peripheral blood mononuclear cells. The Qiagen DNeasy Blood Extraction Kit was used to extract genomic DNA from the blood cell samples.

The sequenced sample was PBMCs. The receptor was derived from a male donor in good health and CMV-seronegative. This chain joins TRBV6-6 to TRBJ1-1, with a weak D call of TRBD1 (5 bases match). The nucleotide sequence reads as follows: TGTGCCAGCAGTTACGACAGCGAGGAGGGCACTGAAGCTTTCTTT. This encodes CASSYDSEEGTEAFF.